Included here is one T cell receptor beta chain sequence, with context. Some clones are missing from TCRdb's copy, which holds only in-frame ones; the method was immunoSEQ multiplex PCR. The repertoire holds 20,000 to 25,000 clones, with around 97% as singletons. This sample was included in a study of regulatory and conventional T cells in RAG deficiency. V was pared by 2 bases and J by 3 bases, with 5 bases of the junction left unmatched. The CDR3 length is 15 residues. CDR1 is SGHRS and CDR2 is YFSETQ in the germline V gene. Conventional CD4+ T cells were sorted from blood as CD25-low CD127-high cells. This sample was also put to use in a study of regulatory T cells. That work contributes: The PCR used 52 TRBV and 13 TRBJ primers.

Sequencing input: CD25- CD4+ T cells sorted from blood. The gene calls are TRBV5-1 and TRBJ2-1; 7 bases map to TRBD2. The clonotype originates from a human donor in good health. The DNA for the CDR3 is TGCGCCAGCAGCTTAGGCGGGGGTAGCTACAATGAGCAGTTCTTC. Its protein product is CASSLGGGSYNEQFF. Variable domain in full (rest from reference TRBV5-1 and TRBJ2-1): KAGVTQTPRYLIKTRGQQVTLSCSPISGHRSVSWYQQTPGQGLQFLFEYFSETQRNKGNFPGRFSGRQFSNSRSEMNVSTLELGDSALYLCASSLGGGSYNEQFFGPGTRLTVL.